This entry is about one T cell receptor (beta chain). Its antigen remains unknown. Expressed TCRB transcripts were sequenced after all isolated RNA was converted to cDNA. Clones were read by immunoSEQ multiplex PCR, and TCRdb kept only the in-frame ones, dropping some. In the table there are 250,000 to 350,000 clones, about 15% of which are singletons. This sample was taken from a study of beta chain features in type 1 diabetes. Notes on the study in general: Across all four CD4+ subsets, people with type 1 diabetes showed modestly shorter TCRB CDR3s. More deletions and fewer insertions at VDJ junctions were seen in type 1 diabetes patients.

This receptor was obtained from a man aged 30 to 45 in good health. Sequencing input: central memory CD4+ T cells from blood.

CDR3 bases: TGTGCCAGCAGCTTTGCACCACGGGATACGCAGTATTTT. Residues: CASSFAPRDTQYF. The chain links TRBV5-6 to TRBJ2-3; D is unresolved. Germline CDR1 reads SGHDT; CDR2 reads YYEEEE. The CDR3 consists of 13 residues. Between the trimmed V and J ends, which lost 2 bases and 6 bases, there was a span of 10 bases. Combining the CDR3 with reference TRBV5-6 and TRBJ2-3 gives the whole variable domain DAGVTQSPTHLIKTRGQQVTLRCSPKSGHDTVSWYQQALGQGPQFIFQYYEEEERQRGNFPDRFSGHQFPNYSSELNVNALLLGDSALYLCASSFAPRDTQYFGPGTRLTVL.